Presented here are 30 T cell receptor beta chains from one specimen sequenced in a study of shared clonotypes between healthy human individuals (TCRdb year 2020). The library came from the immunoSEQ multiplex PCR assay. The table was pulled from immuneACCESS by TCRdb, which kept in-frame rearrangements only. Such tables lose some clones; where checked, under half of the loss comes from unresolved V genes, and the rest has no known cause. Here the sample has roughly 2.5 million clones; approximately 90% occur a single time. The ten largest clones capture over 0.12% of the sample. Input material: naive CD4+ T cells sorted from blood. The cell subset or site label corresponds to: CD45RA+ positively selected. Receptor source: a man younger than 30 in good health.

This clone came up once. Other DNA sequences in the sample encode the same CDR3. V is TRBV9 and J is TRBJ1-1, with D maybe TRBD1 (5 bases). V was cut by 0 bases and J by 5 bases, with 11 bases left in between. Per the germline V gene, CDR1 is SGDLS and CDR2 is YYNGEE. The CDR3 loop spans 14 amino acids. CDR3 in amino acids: CASSVGGEGTEAFF. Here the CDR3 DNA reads TGTGCCAGCAGCGTAGGAGGGGAGGGAACTGAAGCTTTCTTT. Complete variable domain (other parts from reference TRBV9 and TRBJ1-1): DSGVTQTPKHLITATGQRVTLRCSPRSGDLSVYWYQQSLDQGLQFLIQYYNGEERAKGNILERFSAQQFPDLHSELNLSSLELGDSALYFCASSVGGEGTEAFFGQGTRLTVV.

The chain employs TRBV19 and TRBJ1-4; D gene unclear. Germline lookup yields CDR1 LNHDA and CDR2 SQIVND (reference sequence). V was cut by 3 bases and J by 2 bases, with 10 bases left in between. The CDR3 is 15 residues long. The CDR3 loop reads CASSIDGRTNEKLFF. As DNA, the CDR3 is TGTGCCAGTAGTATCGACGGGCGGACTAATGAAAAACTGTTTTTT. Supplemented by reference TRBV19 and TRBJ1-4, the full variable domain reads DGGITQSPKYLFRKEGQNVTLSCEQNLNHDAMYWYRQDPGQGLRLIYYSQIVNDFQKGDIAEGYSVSREKKESFPLTVTSAQKNPTAFYLCASSIDGRTNEKLFFGSGTQLSVL.

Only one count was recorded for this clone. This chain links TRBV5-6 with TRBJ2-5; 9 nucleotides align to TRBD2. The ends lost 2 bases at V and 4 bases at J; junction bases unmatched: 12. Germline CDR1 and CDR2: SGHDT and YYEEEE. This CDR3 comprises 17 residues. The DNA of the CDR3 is TGTGCCAGCAGCTTTTTGGCGGGAGGGCCTATCGGAGAGACCCAGTACTTC. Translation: CASSFLAGGPIGETQYF.

DNA of the CDR3: TGTGCCTGGAGTTCCGGGACTAGCGGTCTCAATGAGCAGTTCTTC. This codes for CAWSSGTSGLNEQFF. J is TRBJ2-1 and V is TRBV30; 11 nucleotides align to TRBD2. The germline gives CDR1 GTSNPN, CDR2 SVGIG (reference sequence). The CDR3 spans 15 residues. V was clipped by 2 bases and J by 6 bases; unmatched bases: 6.

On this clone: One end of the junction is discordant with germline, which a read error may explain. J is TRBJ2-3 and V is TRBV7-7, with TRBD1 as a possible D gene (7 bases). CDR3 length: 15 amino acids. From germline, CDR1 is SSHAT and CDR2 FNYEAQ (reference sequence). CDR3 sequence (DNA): TGTGCTAGCAGCTTGACAGGGACTAGCACAGATACGCAGTATTTT. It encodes CASSLTGTSTDTQYF.

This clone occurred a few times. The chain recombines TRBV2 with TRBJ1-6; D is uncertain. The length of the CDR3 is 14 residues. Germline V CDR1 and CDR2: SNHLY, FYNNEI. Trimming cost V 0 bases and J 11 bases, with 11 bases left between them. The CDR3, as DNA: TGTGCCAGCAGTGAAGCCGGGAATATAGCACCCCTCCACTTT. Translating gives CASSEAGNIAPLHF.

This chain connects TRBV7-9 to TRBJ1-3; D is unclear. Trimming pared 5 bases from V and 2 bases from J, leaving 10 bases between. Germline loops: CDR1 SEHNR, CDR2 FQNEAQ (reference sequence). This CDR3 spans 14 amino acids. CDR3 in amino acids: CASSPGIAGNTIYF. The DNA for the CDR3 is TGTGCCAGCAGCCCCGGGATCGCTGGAAACACCATATATTTT.

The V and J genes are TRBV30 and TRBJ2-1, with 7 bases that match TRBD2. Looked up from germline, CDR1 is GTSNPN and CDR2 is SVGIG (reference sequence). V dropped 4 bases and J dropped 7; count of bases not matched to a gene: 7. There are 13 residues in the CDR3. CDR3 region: CAWNGLVRNEQFF. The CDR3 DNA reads TGTGCCTGGAATGGACTAGTAAGGAATGAGCAGTTCTTC. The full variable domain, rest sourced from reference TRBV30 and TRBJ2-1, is SQTIHQWPATLVQPVGSPLSLECTVEGTSNPNLYWYRQAAGRGLQLLFYSVGIGQISSEVPQNLSASRPQDRQFILSSKKLLLSDSGFYLCAWNGLVRNEQFFGPGTRLTVL.

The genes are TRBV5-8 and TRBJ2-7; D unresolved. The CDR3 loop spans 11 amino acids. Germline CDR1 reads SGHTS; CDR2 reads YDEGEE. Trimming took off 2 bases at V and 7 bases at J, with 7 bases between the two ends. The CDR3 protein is CASSFSREQYF. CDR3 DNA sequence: TGTGCCAGCAGCTTTTCCCGGGAGCAGTACTTC.

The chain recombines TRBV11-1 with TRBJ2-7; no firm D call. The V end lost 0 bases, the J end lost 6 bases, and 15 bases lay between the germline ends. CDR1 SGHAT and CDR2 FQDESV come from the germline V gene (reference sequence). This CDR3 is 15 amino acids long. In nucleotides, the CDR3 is TGTGCCAGCAGCTTAGCGCATGGTTATGGGTTCGAGCAGTACTTC. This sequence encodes CASSLAHGYGFEQYF. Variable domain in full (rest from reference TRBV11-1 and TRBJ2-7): EAEVAQSPRYKITEKSQAVAFWCDPISGHATLYWYRQILGQGPELLVQFQDESVVDDSQLPKDRFSAERLKGVDSTLKIQPAELGDSAMYLCASSLAHGYGFEQYFGPGTRLTVT.

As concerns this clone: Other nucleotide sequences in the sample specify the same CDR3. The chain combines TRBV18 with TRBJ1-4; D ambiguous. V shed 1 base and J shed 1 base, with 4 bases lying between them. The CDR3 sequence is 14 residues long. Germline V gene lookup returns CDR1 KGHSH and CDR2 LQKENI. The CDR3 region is CASSPQGTNEKLFF. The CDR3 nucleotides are TGTGCCAGCTCACCACAGGGAACTAATGAAAAACTGTTTTTT.

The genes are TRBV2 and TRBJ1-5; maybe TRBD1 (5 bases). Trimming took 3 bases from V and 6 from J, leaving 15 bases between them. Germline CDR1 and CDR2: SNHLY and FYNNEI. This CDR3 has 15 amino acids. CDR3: CASSEEGAHGQPQHF. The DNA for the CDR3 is TGTGCCAGCAGTGAGGAAGGGGCGCATGGTCAGCCCCAGCATTTT.

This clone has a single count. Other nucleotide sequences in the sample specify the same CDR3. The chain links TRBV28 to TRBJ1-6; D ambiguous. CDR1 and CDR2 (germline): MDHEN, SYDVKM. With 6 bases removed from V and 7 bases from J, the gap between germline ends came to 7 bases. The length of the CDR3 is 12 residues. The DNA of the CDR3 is TGTGCCAGCAGCTTCAGAAATTCACCCCTCCACTTT. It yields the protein CASSFRNSPLHF.

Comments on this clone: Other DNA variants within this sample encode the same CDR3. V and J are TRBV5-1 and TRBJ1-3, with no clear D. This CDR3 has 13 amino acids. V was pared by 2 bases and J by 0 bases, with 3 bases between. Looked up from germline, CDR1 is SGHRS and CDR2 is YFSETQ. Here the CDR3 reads CASSFSSGNTIYF. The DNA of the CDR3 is TGCGCCAGCAGCTTTTCCTCTGGAAACACCATATATTTT.

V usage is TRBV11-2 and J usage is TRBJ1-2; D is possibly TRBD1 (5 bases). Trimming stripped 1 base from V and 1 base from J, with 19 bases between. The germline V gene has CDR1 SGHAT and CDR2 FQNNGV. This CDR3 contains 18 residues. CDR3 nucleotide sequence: TGTGCCAGCAGCTTAGCGGACACTAGAACGTATAGTAACTATGGCTACACCTTC. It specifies CASSLADTRTYSNYGYTF. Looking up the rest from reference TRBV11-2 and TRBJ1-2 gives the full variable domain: EAGVAQSPRYKIIEKRQSVAFWCNPISGHATLYWYQQILGQGPKLLIQFQNNGVVDDSQLPKDRFSAERLKGVDSTLKIQPAKLEDSAVYLCASSLADTRTYSNYGYTFGSGTRLTVV.

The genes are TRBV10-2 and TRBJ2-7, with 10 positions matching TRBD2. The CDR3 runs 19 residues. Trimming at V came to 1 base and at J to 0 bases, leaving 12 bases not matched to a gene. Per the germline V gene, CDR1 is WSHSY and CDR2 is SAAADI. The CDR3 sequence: CASSEFYTRLAGASYEQYF. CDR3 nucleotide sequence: TGCGCCAGCAGTGAGTTCTACACACGACTAGCGGGCGCCTCCTACGAGCAGTACTTC.

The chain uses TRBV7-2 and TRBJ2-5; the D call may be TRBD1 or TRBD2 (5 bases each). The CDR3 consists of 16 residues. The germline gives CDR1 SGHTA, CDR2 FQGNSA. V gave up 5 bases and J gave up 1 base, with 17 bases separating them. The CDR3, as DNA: TGTGCCAGCAGCATTCTAGCCCCCGGGGCCCAAGAGACCCAGTACTTC. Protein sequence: CASSILAPGAQETQYF.

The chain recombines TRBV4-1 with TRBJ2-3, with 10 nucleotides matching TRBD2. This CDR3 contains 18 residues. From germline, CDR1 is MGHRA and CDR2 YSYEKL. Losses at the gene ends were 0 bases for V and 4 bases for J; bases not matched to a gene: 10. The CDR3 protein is CASSQDVRPSGGSDTQYF. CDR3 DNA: TGCGCCAGCAGCCAAGACGTTAGGCCTAGCGGGGGATCAGATACGCAGTATTTT.

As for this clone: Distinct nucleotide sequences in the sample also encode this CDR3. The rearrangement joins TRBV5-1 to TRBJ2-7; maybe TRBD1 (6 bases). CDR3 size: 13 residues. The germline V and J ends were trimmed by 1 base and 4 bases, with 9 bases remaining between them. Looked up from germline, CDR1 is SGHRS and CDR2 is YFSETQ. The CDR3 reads CASSLQGNYEQYF. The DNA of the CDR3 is TGCGCCAGCAGCTTGCAGGGGAATTACGAGCAGTACTTC. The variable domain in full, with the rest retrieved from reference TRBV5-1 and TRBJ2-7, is KAGVTQTPRYLIKTRGQQVTLSCSPISGHRSVSWYQQTPGQGLQFLFEYFSETQRNKGNFPGRFSGRQFSNSRSEMNVSTLELGDSALYLCASSLQGNYEQYFGPGTRLTVT.

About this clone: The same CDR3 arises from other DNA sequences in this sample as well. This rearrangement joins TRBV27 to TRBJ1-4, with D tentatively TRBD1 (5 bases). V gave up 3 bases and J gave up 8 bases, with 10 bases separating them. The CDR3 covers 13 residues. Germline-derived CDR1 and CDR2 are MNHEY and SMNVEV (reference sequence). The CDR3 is CASSFTGGEKLFF. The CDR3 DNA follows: TGTGCCAGCAGTTTTACAGGTGGCGAAAAACTGTTTTTT.

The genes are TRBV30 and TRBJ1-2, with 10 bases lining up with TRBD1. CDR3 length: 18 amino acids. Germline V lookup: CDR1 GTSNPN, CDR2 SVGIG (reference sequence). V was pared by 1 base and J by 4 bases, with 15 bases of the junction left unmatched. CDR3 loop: CAWSGAGQGDIPRYGYTF. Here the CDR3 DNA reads TGTGCCTGGAGTGGGGCAGGACAGGGGGATATTCCCCGCTATGGCTACACCTTC.

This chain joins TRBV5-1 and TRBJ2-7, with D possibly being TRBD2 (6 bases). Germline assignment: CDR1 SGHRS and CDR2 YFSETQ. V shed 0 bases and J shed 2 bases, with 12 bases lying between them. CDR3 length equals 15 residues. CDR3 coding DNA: TGCGCCAGCAGCTTGGAGGAGGGAATCACCTACGAGCAGTACTTC. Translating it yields CASSLEEGITYEQYF.

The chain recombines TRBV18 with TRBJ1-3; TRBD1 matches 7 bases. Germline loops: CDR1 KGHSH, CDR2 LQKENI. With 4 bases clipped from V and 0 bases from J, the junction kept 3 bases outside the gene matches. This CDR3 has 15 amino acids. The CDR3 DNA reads TGTGCCAGCTCACTAACAGGGGCCTCTGGAAACACCATATATTTT. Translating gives CASSLTGASGNTIYF.

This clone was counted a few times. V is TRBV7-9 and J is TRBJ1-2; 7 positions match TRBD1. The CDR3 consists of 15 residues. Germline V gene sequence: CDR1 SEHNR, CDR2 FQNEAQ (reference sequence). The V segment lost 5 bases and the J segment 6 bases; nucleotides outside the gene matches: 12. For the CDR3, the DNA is TGTGCCAGCAGCCCACAGGGGACGGCAAAGAATGGCTACACCTTC. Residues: CASSPQGTAKNGYTF.

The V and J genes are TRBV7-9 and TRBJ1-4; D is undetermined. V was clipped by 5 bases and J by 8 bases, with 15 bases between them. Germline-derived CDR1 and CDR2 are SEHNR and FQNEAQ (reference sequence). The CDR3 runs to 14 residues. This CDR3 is CASSPRSKGEKLFF. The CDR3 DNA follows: TGTGCCAGCAGCCCGAGATCAAAAGGGGAAAAACTGTTTTTT.

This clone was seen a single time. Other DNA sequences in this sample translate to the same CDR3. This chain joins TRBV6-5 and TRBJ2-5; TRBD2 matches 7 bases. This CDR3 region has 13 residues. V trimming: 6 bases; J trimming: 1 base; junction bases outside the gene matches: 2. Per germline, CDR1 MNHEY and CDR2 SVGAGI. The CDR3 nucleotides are TGTGCCAGCAGCCGGACTAGCCAAGAGACCCAGTACTTC. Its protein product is CASSRTSQETQYF.

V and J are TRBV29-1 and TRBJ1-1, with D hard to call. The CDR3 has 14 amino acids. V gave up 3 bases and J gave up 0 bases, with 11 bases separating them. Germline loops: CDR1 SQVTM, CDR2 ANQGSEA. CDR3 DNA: TGCAGCGTTGAGAGTCTGCACATGAACACTGAAGCTTTCTTT. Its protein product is CSVESLHMNTEAFF.

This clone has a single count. CDR3 residues: CASTRVGFTGELFF. The DNA of the CDR3 is TGTGCCAGCACCCGAGTGGGATTCACCGGGGAGCTGTTTTTT. J is TRBJ2-2 and V is TRBV9, with no clear D. Germline V gene lookup returns CDR1 SGDLS and CDR2 YYNGEE. The germline V and J ends were trimmed by 6 bases and 4 bases, with 13 bases remaining between them. CDR3 length: 14 amino acids.

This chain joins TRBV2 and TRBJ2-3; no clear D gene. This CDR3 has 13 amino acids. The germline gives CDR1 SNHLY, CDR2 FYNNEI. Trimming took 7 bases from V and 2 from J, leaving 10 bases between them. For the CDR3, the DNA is TGTGCCAGCACTAGGAGTCCCACAGATACGCAGTATTTT. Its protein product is CASTRSPTDTQYF.

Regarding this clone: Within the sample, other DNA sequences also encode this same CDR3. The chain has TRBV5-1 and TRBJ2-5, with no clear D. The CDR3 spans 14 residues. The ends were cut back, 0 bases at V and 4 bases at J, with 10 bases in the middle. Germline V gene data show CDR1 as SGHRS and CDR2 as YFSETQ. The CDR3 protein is CASSLGLGRETQYF. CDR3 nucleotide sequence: TGCGCCAGCAGCTTGGGGCTTGGACGAGAGACCCAGTACTTC.